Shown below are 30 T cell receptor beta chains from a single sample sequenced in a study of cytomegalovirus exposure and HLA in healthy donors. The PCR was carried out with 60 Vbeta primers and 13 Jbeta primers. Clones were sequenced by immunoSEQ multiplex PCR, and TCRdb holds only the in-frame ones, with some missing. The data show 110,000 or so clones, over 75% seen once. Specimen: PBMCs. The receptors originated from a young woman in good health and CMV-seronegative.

DNA for the CDR3: TGCGCCAGCAGCCATGGGGGCCTCTCCTATGGCTACACCTTC. Its protein is CASSHGGLSYGYTF. This chain uses TRBV4-1 with TRBJ1-2, with TRBD1 as a possible D gene (6 bases). The germline V and J ends were trimmed by 3 bases and 4 bases, with 12 bases remaining between them. Germline CDR1 and CDR2: MGHRA and YSYEKL. The CDR3 sequence is 14 residues long.

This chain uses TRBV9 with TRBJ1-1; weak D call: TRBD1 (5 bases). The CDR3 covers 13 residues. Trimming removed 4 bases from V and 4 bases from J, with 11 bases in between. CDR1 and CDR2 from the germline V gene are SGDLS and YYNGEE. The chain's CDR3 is CASSFGQVTEAFF. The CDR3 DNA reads TGTGCCAGCAGCTTCGGACAAGTCACTGAAGCTTTCTTT.

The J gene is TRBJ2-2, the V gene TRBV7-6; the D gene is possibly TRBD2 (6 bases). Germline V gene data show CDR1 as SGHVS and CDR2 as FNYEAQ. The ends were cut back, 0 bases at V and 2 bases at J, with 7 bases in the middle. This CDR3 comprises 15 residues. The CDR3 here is CASSLAGGNTGELFF. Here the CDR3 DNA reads TGTGCCAGCAGCTTAGCGGGAGGAAACACCGGGGAGCTGTTTTTT.

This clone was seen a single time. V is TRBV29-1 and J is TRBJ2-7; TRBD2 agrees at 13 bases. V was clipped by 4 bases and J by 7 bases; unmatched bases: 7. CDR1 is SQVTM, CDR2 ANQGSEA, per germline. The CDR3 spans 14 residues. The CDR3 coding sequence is TGCAGCGTTGCGGTACTAGCGGGGGGGCAGGAGCAGTACTTC. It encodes CSVAVLAGGQEQYF.

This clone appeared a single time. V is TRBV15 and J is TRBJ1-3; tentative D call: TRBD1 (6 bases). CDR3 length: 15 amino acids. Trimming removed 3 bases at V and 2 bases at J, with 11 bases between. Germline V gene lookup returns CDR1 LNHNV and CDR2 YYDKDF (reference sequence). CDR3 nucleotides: TGTGCCACCAGCAGTAACAGGGTAACTGGAAACACCATATATTTT. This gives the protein CATSSNRVTGNTIYF.

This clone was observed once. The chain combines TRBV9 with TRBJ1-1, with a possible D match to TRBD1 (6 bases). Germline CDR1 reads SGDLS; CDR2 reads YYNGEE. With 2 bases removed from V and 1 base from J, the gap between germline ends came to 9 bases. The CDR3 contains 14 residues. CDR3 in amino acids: CASSVGQSNTEAFF. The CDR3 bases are TGTGCCAGCAGCGTCGGACAGTCGAACACTGAAGCTTTCTTT.

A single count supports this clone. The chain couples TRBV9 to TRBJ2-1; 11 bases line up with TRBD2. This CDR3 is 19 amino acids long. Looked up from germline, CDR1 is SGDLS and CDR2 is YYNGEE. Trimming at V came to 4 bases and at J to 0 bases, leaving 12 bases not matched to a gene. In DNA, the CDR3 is TGTGCCAGCAGCTCAACTAGCGGGGGAGATTCTCGCTCCTACAATGAGCAGTTCTTC. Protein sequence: CASSSTSGGDSRSYNEQFF.

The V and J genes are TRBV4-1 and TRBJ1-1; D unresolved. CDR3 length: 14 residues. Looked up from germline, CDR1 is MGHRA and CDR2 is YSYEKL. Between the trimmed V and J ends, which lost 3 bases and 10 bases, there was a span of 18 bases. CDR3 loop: CASSHPPEGGRAFF. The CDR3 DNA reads TGCGCCAGCAGCCATCCCCCCGAGGGAGGGAGAGCTTTCTTT.

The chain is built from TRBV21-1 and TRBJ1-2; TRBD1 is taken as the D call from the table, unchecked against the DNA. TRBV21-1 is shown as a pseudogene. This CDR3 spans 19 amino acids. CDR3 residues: CASSKNLGQGARIGYGYTF. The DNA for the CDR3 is TGTGCCAGCAGCAAAAATCTGGGACAGGGGGCGCGAATAGGCTATGGCTACACCTTC.

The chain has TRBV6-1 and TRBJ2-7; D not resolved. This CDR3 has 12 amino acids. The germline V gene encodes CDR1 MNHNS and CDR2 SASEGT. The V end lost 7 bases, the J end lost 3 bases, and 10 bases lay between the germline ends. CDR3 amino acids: CASTREFYEQYF. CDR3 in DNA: TGTGCCAGCACTAGAGAATTCTACGAGCAGTACTTC.

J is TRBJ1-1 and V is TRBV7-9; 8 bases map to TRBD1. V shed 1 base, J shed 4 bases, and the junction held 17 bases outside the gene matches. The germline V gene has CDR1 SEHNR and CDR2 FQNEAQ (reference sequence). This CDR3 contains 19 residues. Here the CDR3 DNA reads TGTGCCAGCAGCTTAGGAGGCGTTAGGACAGGGCCGACTCGCACTGAAGCTTTCTTT. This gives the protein CASSLGGVRTGPTRTEAFF.

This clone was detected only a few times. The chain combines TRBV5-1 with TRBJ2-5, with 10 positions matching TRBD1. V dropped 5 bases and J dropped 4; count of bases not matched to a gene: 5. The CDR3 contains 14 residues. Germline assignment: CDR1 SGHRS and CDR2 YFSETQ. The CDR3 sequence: CASSLTGGGETQYF. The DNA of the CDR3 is TGCGCCAGCAGTTTGACAGGGGGCGGAGAGACCCAGTACTTC.

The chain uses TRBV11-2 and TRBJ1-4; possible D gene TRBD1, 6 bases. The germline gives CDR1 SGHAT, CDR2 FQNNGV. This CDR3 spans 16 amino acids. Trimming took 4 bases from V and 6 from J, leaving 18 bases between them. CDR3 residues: CASSWRGEGVDEKLFF. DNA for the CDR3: TGTGCCAGCAGCTGGCGTGGGGAGGGGGTGGATGAAAAACTGTTTTTT.

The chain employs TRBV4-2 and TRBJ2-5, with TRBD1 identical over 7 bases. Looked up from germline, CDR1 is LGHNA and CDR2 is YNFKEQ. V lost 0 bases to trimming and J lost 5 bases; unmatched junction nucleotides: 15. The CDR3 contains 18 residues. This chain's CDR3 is CASSQEGTRAGGVETQYF. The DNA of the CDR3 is TGTGCCAGCAGCCAAGAAGGGACCCGGGCAGGGGGTGTGGAGACCCAGTACTTC.

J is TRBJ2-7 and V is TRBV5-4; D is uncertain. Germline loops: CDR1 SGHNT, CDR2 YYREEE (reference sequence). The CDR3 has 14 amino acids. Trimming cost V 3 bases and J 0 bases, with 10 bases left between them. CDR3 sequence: CASSYQQSSYEQYF. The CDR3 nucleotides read TGTGCCAGCAGCTATCAACAGAGCTCCTACGAGCAGTACTTC. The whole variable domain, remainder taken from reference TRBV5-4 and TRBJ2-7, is ETGVTQSPTHLIKTRGQQVTLRCSSQSGHNTVSWYQQALGQGPQFIFQYYREEENGRGNFPPRFSGLQFPNYSSELNVNALELDDSALYLCASSYQQSSYEQYFGPGTRLTVT.

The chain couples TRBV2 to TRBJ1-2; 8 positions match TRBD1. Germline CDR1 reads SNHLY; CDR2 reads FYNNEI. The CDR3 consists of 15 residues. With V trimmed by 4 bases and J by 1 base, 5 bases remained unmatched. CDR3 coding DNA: TGTGCCAGCAGTGTAAGGACAGGGCTTAACTATGGCTACACCTTC. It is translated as CASSVRTGLNYGYTF. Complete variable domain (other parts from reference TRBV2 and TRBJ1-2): EPEVTQTPSHQVTQMGQEVILRCVPISNHLYFYWYRQILGQKVEFLVSFYNNEISEKSEIFDDQFSVERPDGSNFTLKIRSTKLEDSAMYFCASSVRTGLNYGYTFGSGTRLTVV.

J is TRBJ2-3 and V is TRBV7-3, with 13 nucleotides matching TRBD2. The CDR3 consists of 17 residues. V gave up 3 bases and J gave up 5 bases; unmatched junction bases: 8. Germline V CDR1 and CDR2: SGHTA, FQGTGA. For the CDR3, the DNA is TGTGCCAGCAGCTTGGGACTAGCGGGGTCCGCTGGAGATACGCAGTATTTT. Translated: CASSLGLAGSAGDTQYF. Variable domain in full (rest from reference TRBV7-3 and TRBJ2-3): GAGVSQTPSNKVTEKGKYVELRCDPISGHTALYWYRQSLGQGPEFLIYFQGTGAADDSGLPNDRFFAVRPEGSVSTLKIQRTERGDSAVYLCASSLGLAGSAGDTQYFGPGTRLTVL.

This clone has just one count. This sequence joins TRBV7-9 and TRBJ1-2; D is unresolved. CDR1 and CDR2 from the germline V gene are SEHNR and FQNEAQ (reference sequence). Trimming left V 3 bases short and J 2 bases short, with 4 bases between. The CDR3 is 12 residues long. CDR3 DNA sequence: TGTGCCAGCAGCTTTGAGAACTATGGCTACACCTTC. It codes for CASSFENYGYTF. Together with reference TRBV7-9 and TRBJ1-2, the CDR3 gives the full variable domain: DTGVSQNPRHKITKRGQNVTFRCDPISEHNRLYWYRQTLGQGPEFLTYFQNEAQLEKSRLLSDRFSAERPKGSFSTLEIQRTEQGDSAMYLCASSFENYGYTFGSGTRLTVV.

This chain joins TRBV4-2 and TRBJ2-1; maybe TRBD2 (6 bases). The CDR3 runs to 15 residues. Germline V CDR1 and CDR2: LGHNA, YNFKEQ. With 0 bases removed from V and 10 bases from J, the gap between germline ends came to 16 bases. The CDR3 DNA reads TGTGCCAGCAGCCAAGAATCTCGGGCTAGCGAGGAGCAGTTCTTC. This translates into CASSQESRASEEQFF.

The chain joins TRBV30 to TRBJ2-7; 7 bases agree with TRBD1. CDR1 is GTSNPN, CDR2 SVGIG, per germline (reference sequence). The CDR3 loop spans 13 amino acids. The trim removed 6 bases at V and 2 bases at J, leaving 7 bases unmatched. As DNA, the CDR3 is TGTGCCTGCAGCCGGGACAGCCCCTACGAGCAGTACTTC. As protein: CACSRDSPYEQYF.

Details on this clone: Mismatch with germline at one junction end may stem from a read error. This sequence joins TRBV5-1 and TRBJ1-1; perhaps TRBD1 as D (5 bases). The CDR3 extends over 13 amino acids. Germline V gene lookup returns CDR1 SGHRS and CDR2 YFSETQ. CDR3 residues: CASSLEAGTGGVF. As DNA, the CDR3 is TGCGCCAGCAGCTTGGAGGCAGGCACCGGGGGGGTCTTT. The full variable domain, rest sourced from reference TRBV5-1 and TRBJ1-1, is KAGVTQTPRYLIKTRGQQVTLSCSPISGHRSVSWYQQTPGQGLQFLFEYFSETQRNKGNFPGRFSGRQFSNSRSEMNVSTLELGDSALYLCASSLEAGTGGVFGQGTRLTVV.

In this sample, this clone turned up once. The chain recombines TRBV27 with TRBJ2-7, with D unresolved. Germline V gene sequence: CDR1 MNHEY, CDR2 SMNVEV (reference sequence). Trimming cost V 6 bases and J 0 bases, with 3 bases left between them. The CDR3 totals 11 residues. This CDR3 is CASSSSYEQYF. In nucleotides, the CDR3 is TGTGCCAGCAGCTCCTCCTACGAGCAGTACTTC.

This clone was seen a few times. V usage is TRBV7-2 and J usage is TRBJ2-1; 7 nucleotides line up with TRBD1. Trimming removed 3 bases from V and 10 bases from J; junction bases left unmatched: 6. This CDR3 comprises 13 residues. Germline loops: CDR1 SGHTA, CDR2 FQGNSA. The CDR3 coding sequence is TGTGCCAGCAGCTTTTCCGGACAGGTGGAGCAGTTCTTC. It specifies CASSFSGQVEQFF.

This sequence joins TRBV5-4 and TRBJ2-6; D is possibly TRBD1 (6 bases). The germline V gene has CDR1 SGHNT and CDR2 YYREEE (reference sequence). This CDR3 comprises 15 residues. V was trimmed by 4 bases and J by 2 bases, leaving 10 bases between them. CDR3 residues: CASSLGGPGANVLTF. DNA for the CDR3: TGTGCCAGCAGCCTTGGGGGCCCTGGGGCCAACGTCCTGACTTTC.

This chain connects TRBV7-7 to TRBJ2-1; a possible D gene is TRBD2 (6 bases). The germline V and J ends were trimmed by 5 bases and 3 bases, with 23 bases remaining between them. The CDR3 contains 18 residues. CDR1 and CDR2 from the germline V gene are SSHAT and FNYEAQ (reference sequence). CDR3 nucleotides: TGTGCCAGCAGCGTCTCCCCAGCGGAGGGCGGCCGCTACAATGAGCAGTTCTTC. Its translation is CASSVSPAEGGRYNEQFF.

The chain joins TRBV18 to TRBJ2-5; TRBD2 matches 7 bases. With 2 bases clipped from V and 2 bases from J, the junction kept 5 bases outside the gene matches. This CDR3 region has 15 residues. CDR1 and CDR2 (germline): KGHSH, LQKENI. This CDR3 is CASSPVPGGQETQYF. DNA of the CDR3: TGTGCCAGCTCACCAGTCCCGGGGGGTCAAGAGACCCAGTACTTC.

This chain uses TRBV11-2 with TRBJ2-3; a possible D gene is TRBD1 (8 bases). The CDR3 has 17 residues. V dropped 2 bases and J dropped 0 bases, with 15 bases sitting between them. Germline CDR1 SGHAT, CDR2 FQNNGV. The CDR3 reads CASSLHRGGLSTDTQYF. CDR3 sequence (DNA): TGTGCCAGCAGCTTACACAGGGGGGGACTTAGCACAGATACGCAGTATTTT.

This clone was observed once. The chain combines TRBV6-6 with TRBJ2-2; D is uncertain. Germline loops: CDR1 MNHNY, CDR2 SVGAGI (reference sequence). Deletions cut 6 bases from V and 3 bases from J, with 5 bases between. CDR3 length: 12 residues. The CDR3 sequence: CASRGDTGELFF. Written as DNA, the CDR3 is TGTGCCAGCAGAGGAGACACCGGGGAGCTGTTTTTT.

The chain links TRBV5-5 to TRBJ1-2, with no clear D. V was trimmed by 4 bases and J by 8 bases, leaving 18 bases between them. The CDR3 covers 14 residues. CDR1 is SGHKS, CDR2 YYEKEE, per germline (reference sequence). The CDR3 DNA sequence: TGTGCCAGCAGCCCCCAGTCCTCGTCGTGGGGCTACACCTTC. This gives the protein CASSPQSSSWGYTF.

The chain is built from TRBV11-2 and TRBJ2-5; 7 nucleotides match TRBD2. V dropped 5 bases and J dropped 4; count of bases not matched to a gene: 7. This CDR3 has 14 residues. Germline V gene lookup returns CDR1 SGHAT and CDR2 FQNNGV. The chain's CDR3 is CASSPTTSVETQYF. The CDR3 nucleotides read TGTGCCAGCAGCCCAACTACTAGCGTAGAGACCCAGTACTTC. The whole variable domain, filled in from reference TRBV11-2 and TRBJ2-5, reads EAGVAQSPRYKIIEKRQSVAFWCNPISGHATLYWYQQILGQGPKLLIQFQNNGVVDDSQLPKDRFSAERLKGVDSTLKIQPAKLEDSAVYLCASSPTTSVETQYFGPGTRLLVL.